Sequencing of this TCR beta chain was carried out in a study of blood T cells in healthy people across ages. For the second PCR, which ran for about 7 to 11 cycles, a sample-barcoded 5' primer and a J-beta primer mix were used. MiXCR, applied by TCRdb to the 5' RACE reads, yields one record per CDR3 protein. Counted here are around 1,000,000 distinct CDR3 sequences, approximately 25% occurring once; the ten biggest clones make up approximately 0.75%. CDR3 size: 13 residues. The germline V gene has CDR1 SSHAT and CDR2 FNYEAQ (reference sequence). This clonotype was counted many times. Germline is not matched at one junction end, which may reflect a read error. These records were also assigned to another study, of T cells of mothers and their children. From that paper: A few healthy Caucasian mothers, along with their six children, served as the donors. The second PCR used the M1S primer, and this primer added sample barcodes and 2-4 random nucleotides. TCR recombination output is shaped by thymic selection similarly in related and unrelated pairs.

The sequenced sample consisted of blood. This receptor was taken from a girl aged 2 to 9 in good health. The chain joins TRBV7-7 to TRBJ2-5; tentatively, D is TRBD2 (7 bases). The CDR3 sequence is CASSHGGGETQYF. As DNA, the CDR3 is TGTGCTAGCAGTCATGGCGGGGGCGAGACCCAGTACTTC.